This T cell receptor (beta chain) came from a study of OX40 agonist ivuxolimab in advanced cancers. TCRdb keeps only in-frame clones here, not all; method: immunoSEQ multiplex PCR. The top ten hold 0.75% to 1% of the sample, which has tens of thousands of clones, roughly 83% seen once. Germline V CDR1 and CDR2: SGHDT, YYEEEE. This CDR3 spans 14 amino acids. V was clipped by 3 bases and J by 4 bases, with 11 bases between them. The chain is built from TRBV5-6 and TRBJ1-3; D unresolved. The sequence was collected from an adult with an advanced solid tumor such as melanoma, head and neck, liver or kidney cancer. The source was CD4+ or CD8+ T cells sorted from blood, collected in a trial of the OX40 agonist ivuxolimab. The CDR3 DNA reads TGTGCCAGCAGCTCCACAGTATTCGGAAACACCATATATTTT. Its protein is CASSSTVFGNTIYF.